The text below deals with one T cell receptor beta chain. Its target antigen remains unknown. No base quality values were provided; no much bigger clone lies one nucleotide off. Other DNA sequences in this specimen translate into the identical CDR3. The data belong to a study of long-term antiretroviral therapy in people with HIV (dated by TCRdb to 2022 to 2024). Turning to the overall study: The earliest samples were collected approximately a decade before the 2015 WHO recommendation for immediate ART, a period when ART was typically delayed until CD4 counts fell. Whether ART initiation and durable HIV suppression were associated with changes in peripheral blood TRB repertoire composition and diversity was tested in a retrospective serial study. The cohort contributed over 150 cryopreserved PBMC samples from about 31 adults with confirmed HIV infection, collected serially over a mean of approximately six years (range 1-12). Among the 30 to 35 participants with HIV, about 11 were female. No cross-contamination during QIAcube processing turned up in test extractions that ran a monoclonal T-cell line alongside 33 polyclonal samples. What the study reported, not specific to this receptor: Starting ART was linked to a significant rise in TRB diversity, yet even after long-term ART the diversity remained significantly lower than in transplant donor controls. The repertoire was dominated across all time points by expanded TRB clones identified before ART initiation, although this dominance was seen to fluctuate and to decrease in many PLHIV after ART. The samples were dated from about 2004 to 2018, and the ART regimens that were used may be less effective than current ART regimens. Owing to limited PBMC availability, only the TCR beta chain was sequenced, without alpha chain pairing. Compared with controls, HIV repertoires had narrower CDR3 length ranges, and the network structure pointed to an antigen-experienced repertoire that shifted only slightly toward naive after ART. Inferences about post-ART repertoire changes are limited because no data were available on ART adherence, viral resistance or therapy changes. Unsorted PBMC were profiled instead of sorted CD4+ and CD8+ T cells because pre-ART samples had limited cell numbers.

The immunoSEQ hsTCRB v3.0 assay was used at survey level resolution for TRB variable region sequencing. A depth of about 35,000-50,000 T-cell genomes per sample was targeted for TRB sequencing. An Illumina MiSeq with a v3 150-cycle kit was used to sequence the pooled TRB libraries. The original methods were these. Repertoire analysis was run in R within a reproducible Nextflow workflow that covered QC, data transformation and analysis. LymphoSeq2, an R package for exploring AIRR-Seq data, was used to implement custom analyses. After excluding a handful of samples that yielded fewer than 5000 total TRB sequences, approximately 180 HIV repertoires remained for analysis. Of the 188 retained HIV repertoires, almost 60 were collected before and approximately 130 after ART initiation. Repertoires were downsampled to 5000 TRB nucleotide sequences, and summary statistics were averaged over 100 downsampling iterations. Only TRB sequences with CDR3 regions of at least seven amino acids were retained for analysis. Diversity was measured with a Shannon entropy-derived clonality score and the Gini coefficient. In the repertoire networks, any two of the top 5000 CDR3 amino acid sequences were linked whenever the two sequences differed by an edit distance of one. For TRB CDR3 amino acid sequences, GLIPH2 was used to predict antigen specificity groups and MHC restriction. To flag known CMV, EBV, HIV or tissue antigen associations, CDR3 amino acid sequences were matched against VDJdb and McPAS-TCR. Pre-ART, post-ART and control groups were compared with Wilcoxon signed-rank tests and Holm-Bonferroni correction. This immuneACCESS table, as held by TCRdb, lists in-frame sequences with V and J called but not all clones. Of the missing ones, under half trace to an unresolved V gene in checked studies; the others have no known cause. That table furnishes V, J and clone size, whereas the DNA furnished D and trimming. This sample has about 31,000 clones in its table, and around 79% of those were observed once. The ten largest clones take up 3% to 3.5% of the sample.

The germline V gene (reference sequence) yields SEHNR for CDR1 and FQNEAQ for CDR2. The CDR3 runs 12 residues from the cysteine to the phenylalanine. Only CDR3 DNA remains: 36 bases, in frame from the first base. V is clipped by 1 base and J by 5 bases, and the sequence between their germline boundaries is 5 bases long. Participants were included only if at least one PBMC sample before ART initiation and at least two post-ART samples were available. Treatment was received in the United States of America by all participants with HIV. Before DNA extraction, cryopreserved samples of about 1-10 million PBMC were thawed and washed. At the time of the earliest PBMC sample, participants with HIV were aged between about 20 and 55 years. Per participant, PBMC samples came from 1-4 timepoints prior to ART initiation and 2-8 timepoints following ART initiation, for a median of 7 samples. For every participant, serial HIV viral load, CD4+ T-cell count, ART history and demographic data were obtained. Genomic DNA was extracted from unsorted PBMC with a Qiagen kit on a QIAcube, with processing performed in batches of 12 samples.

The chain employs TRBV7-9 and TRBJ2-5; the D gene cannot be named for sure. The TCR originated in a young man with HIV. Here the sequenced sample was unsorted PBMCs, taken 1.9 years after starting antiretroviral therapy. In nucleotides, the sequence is TGTGCCAGCAGCTTAGTTCGTGAGACCCAGTACTTC. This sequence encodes CASSLVRETQYF.